This note documents a single T cell receptor (beta chain) sequence. The specificity of this receptor is unknown. Base qualities are missing; no much larger clone stands one base away. Library construction relied on 5' RACE. The run used a NextSeq 500. To correct for sequencing error and PCR bias, the TCR library protocol tagged individual cDNA molecules with unique molecular identifiers. Both TCR alpha and beta chains were sequenced, and tight co-correlation was observed between alpha and beta sequence abundances in each sample. The paper's data handling went like this. V gene, J gene and CDR3 annotation of TCR sequences was performed with Decombinator V4. TCRs were defined as expanded if a significant change between any two time points was detected under a Poisson model with p below 0.0001. Abundances of TCRs were expressed as counts per million after normalisation to the total number of TCRs sequenced in each sample. TRAV1-2 paired with TRAJ12, TRAJ20 or TRAJ33 defined MAIT TCRs, while TRAV10 paired with TRAJ18 defined iNKT TCRs. VDJdb, accessed 1 November 2021, was searched for CMV, EBV and SARS-CoV-2 annotated TCRs, with TCRs annotated for multiple antigens excluded. TCRdb applied fastp at Q25 and MiXCR to the public reads, then kept only in-frame beta chains. Records with the same CDR3 protein are collapsed into one entry carrying the most frequent genes and DNA. TCRdb, rather than the study authors, made the V and J calls. Counted in this sample were around 27,000 distinct CDR3 sequences; around 3% of them appeared once. Under 0.75% of the sample is held by the ten biggest clonotypes.

A case-control design nested within a healthcare worker cohort in London, UK, was used, with weekly nasopharyngeal swab PCR tests and blood sampling performed. Healthcare workers were recruited between 23 and 31 March 2020, during the week of the UK lockdown, and were followed weekly for up to about 16 weeks. This sample was taken from a study of early T cells in non-severe SARS-CoV-2 infection (dated by TCRdb to the early 2020s). Concerning the study at large: Because TCR sequencing was done on bulk RNA from unsorted whole blood, the alpha and beta chains could not be paired. Paper-wide results and their limitations: VDJdb matching was skewed toward anti-spike CD8 responses, so virus-specific expansions were likely underestimated and private and CD4 specificities were missed.

The CDR3 runs 18 amino acids, cysteine and phenylalanine included. The entry retains the CDR3 DNA only, 54 bases that are in frame from base 1. CDR1 KGHSH and CDR2 LQKENI are derived from the germline V gene. Ends trimmed: V by 6 bases, J by 0 bases; bases unmatched to a gene: 9. This TCR derives from an adult who was a healthcare worker with PCR-confirmed SARS-CoV-2 infection or an uninfected control (not recorded which). Here the chain combines TRBV18 and TRBJ2-6, with 9 bases in between that match TRBD1. Sequencing was done on a sample of whole blood. The DNA sequence follows: TGTGCCAGCTCGCAGAGACAGGGGGTCGCCTCTGGGGCCAACGTCCTGACTTTC. The resulting protein is CASSQRQGVASGANVLTF.